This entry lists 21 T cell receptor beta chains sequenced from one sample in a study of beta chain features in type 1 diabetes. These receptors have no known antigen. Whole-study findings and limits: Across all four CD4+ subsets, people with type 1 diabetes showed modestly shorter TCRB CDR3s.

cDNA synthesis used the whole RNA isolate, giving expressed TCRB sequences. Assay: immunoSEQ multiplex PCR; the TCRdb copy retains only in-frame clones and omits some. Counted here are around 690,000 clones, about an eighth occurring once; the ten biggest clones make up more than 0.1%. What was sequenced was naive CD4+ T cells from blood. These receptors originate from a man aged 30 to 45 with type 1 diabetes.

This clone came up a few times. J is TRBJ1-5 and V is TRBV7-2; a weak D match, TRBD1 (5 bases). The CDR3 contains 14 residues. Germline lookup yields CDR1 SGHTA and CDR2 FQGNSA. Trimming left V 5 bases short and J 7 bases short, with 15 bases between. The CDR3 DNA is TGTGCCAGCAGCGTACAGGTCAGGGAGCAGCCCCAGCATTTT. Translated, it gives CASSVQVREQPQHF.

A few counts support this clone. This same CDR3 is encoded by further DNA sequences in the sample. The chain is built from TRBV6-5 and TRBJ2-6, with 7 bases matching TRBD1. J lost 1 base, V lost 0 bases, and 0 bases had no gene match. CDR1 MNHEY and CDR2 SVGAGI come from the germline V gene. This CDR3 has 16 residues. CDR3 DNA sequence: TGTGCCAGCAGTTACTCGACAGGGTCTGGGGCCAACGTCCTGACTTTC. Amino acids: CASSYSTGSGANVLTF.

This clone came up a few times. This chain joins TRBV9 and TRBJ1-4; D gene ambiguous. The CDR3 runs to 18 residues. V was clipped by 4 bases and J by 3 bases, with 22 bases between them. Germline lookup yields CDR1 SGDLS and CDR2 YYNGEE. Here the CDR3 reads CASSYRDISTWANEKLFF. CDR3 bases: TGTGCCAGCAGCTACCGGGATATATCAACTTGGGCTAATGAAAAACTGTTTTTT.

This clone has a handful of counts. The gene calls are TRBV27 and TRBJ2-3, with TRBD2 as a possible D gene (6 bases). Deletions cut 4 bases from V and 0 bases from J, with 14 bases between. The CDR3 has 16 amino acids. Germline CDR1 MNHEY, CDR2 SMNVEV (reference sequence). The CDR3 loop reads CASSYSLASSTDTQYF. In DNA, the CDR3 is TGTGCCAGCAGTTACTCGCTAGCGTCTAGCACAGATACGCAGTATTTT.

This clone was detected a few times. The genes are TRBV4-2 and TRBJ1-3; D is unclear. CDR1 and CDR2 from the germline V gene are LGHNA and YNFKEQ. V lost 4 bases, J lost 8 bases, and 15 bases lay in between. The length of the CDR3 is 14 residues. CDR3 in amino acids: CASSLGIRDDTIYF. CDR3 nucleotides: TGTGCCAGCAGCCTCGGCATCCGCGATGACACCATATATTTT.

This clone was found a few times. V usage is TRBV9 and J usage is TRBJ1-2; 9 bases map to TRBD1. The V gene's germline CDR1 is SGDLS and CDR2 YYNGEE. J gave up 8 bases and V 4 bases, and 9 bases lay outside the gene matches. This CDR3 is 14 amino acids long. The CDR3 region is CASSLGTGLVGYTF. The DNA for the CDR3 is TGTGCCAGCAGCCTCGGGACAGGGCTAGTCGGCTACACCTTC.

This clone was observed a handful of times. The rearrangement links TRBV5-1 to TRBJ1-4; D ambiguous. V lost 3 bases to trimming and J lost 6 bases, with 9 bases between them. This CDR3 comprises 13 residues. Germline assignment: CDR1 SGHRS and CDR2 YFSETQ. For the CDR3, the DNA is TGCGCCAGCAGCTCGGCGATGGATGAAAAACTGTTTTTT. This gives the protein CASSSAMDEKLFF. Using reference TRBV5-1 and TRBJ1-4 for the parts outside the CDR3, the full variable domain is KAGVTQTPRYLIKTRGQQVTLSCSPISGHRSVSWYQQTPGQGLQFLFEYFSETQRNKGNFPGRFSGRQFSNSRSEMNVSTLELGDSALYLCASSSAMDEKLFFGSGTQLSVL.

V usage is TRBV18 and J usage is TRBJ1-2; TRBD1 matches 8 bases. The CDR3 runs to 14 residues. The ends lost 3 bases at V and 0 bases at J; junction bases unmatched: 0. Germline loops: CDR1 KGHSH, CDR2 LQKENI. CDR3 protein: CASSPTGANYGYTF. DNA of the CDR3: TGTGCCAGCTCACCGACAGGGGCTAACTATGGCTACACCTTC.

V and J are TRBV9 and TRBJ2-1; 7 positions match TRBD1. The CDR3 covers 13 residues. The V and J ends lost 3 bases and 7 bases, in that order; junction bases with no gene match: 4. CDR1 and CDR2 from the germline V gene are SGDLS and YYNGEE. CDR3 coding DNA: TGTGCCAGCAGCGCAACAGGGGAAAATGAGCAGTTCTTC. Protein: CASSATGENEQFF.

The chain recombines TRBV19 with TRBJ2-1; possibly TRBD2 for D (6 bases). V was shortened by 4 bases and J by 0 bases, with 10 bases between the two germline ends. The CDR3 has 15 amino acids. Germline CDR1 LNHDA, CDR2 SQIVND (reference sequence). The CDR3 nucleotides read TGTGCCAGTAGTAAGATCGGGGGCTCCTACAATGAGCAGTTCTTC. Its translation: CASSKIGGSYNEQFF. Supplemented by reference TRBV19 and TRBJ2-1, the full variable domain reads DGGITQSPKYLFRKEGQNVTLSCEQNLNHDAMYWYRQDPGQGLRLIYYSQIVNDFQKGDIAEGYSVSREKKESFPLTVTSAQKNPTAFYLCASSKIGGSYNEQFFGPGTRLTVL.

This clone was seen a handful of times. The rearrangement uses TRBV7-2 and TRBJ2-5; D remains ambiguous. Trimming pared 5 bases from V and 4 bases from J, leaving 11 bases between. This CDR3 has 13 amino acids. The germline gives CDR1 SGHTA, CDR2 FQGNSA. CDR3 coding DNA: TGTGCCAGCAGCCTCCGTCTCCCAGAGACCCAGTACTTC. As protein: CASSLRLPETQYF.

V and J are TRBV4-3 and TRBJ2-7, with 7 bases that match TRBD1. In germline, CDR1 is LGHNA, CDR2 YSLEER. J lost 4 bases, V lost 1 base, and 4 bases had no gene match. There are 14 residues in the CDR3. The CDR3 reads CASSQGPGGYEQYF. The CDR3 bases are TGCGCCAGCAGCCAAGGTCCAGGGGGATACGAGCAGTACTTC.

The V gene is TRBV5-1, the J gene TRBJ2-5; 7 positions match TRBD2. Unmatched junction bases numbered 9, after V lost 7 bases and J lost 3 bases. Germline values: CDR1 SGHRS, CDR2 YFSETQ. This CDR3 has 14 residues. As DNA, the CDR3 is TGCGCCAGCTCGGGGGGTTGGAAAGAAGAGACCCAGTACTTC. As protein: CASSGGWKEETQYF. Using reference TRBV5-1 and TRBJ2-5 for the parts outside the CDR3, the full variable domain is KAGVTQTPRYLIKTRGQQVTLSCSPISGHRSVSWYQQTPGQGLQFLFEYFSETQRNKGNFPGRFSGRQFSNSRSEMNVSTLELGDSALYLCASSGGWKEETQYFGPGTRLLVL.

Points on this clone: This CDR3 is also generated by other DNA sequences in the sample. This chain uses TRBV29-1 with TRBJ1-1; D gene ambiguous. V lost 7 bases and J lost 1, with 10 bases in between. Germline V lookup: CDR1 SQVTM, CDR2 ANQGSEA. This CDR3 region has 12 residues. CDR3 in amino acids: CSARTGNTEAFF. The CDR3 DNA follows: TGCAGCGCCCGGACGGGGAACACTGAAGCTTTCTTT.

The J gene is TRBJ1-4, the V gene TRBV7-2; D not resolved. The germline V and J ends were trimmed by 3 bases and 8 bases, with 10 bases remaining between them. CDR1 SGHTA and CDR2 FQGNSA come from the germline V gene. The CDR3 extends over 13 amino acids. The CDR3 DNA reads TGTGCCAGCAGCTTGGCGGGCAGAGAAAAACTGTTTTTT. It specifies CASSLAGREKLFF.

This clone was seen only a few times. DNA of the CDR3: TGTGCCAGCAGGCAATGGACCTCGAATAATGAAAAACTGTTTTTT. Its translation: CASRQWTSNNEKLFF. The rearrangement uses TRBV6-1 and TRBJ1-4; D remains ambiguous. From germline, CDR1 is MNHNS and CDR2 SASEGT. V was pared by 6 bases and J by 4 bases, with 15 bases between. The CDR3 runs to 15 residues.

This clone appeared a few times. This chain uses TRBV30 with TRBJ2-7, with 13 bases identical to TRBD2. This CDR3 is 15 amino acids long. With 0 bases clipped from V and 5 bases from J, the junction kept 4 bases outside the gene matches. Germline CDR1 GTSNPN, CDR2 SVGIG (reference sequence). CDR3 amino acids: CAWSVGLAGVDEQYF. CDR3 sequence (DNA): TGTGCCTGGAGTGTCGGACTAGCGGGGGTCGACGAGCAGTACTTC.

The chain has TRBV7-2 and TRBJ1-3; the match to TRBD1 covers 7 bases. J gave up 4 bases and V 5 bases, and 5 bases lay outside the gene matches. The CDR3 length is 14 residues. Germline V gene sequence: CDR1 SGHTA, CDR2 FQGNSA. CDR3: CASSQTGQGNTIYF. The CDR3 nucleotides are TGTGCCAGCAGCCAGACAGGGCAGGGAAACACCATATATTTT.

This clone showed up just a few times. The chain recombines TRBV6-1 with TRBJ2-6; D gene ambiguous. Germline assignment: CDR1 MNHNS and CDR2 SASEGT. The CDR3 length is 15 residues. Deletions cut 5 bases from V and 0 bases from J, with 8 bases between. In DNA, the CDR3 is TGTGCCAGCAGTTCCCGCCCCTCTGGGGCCAACGTCCTGACTTTC. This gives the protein CASSSRPSGANVLTF.

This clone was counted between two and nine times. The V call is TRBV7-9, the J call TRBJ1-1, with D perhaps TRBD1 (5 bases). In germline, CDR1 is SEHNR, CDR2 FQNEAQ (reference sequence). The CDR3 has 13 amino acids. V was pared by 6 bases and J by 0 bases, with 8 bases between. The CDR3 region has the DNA TGTGCCAGCAGGCGACAGATGAACACTGAAGCTTTCTTT. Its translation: CASRRQMNTEAFF.

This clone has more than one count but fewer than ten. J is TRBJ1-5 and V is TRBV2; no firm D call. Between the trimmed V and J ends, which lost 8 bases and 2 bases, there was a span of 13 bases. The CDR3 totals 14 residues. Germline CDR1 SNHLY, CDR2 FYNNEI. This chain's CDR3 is CASVSSEGNQPQHF. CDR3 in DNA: TGTGCCAGCGTAAGCTCCGAGGGCAATCAGCCCCAGCATTTT.